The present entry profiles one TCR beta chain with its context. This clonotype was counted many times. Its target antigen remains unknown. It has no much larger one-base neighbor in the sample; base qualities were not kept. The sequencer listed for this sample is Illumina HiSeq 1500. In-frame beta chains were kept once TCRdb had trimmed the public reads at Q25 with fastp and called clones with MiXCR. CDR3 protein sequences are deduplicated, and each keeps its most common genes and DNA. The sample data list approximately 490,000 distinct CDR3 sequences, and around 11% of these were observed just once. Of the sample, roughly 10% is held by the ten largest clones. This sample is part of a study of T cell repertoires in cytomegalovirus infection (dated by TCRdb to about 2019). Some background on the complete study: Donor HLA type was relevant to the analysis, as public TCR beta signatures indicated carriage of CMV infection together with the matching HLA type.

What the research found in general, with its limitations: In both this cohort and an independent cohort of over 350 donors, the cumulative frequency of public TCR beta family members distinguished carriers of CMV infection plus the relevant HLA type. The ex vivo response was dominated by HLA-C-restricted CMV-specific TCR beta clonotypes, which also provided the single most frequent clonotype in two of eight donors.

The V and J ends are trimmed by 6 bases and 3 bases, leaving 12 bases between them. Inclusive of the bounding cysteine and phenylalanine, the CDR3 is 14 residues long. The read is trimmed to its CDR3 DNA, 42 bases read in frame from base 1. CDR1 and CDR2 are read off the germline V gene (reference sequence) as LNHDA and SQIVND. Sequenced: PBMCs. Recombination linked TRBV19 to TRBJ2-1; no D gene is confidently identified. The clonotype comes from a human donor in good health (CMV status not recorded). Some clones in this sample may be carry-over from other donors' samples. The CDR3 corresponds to CASRYGSGYNEQFF. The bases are TGTGCCAGTAGGTACGGATCGGGCTACAATGAGCAGTTCTTC.